Presented here are 19 T cell receptor beta chains from one specimen sequenced in a study of long-term antiretroviral therapy in people with HIV. Sequencing used immunoSEQ v3.0 at survey level. Produced via immunoSEQ multiplex PCR; TCRdb's table is partial and in-frame only. The sample lists around 16,000 clones, 65% to 85% seen once, with about 14% in the top ten. The material sequenced was unsorted PBMCs, taken less than 1.3 years before starting antiretroviral therapy. These receptors originate from a young man with HIV.

The J gene is TRBJ1-1, the V gene TRBV28, with D unresolved. V lost 4 bases and J 0 bases, leaving 12 bases between the germline ends. Germline CDR1 and CDR2: MDHEN and SYDVKM. The CDR3 contains 15 residues. In nucleotides, the CDR3 is TGTGCCAGCAGTTCCACTCTCGGGGTGAACACTGAAGCTTTCTTT. Amino acid sequence: CASSSTLGVNTEAFF.

The V and J genes are TRBV7-9 and TRBJ2-1; D remains unclear. CDR3 length equals 13 residues. The germline V gene encodes CDR1 SEHNR and CDR2 FQNEAQ (reference sequence). V was clipped by 11 bases and J by 8 bases, with 19 bases between them. This CDR3 is CAPSASLFDEQFF. In DNA, the CDR3 is TGTGCCCCATCCGCATCTCTTTTTGATGAGCAGTTCTTC.

The chain couples TRBV30 to TRBJ2-7, with D perhaps matching TRBD1 or TRBD2 (5 bases each). The CDR3 sequence is 15 residues long. The ends were cut back, 1 base at V and 2 bases at J, with 15 bases in the middle. Germline CDR1 GTSNPN, CDR2 SVGIG (reference sequence). CDR3 loop: CAWSAVGRGAYEQYF. The CDR3 region has the DNA TGTGCCTGGAGTGCAGTAGGGCGAGGGGCCTACGAGCAGTACTTC. The full variable domain, rest sourced from reference TRBV30 and TRBJ2-7, is SQTIHQWPATLVQPVGSPLSLECTVEGTSNPNLYWYRQAAGRGLQLLFYSVGIGQISSEVPQNLSASRPQDRQFILSSKKLLLSDSGFYLCAWSAVGRGAYEQYFGPGTRLTVT.

The CDR3 protein is CASSLTSGASTDTQYF. DNA for the CDR3: TGTGCCAGCAGCTTAACGTCAGGGGCTAGCACAGATACGCAGTATTTT. J is TRBJ2-3 and V is TRBV7-3, with D possibly matching TRBD1 (6 bases). The CDR3 loop spans 16 amino acids. V was clipped by 0 bases and J by 0 bases, with 10 bases between them. Germline lookup yields CDR1 SGHTA and CDR2 FQGTGA.

This clone was observed a handful of times. DNA for the CDR3: TGTGCCAGCGACGAGGGGGCGCGGCAAGAGACCCAGTACTTC. Translating gives CASDEGARQETQYF. The chain couples TRBV2 to TRBJ2-5; the match to TRBD1 covers 7 bases. CDR3 length equals 14 residues. The V segment lost 8 bases and the J segment 2 bases; nucleotides outside the gene matches: 8. The germline CDR1 and CDR2 sequences are SNHLY and FYNNEI.

The CDR3 DNA follows: TGTGCCAGTAGTATTGGAGGTCTCTACGAGCAGTACTTC. It yields the protein CASSIGGLYEQYF. This sequence joins TRBV19 and TRBJ2-7; possibly TRBD2 for D (5 bases). This CDR3 has 13 residues. Trimming took off 3 bases at V and 3 bases at J, with 9 bases between the two ends. Germline V gene sequence: CDR1 LNHDA, CDR2 SQIVND (reference sequence).

This clone was picked up one time. This sequence joins TRBV28 and TRBJ2-7; no firm D call. Looked up from germline, CDR1 is MDHEN and CDR2 is SYDVKM. Trimming stripped 6 bases from V and 1 base from J, with 22 bases between. This CDR3 region has 17 residues. The CDR3 DNA reads as TGTGCCAGCAGCATTATATTAGGTCAGTTGGTTTCCTACGAGCAGTACTTC. This translates into CASSIILGQLVSYEQYF.

The rearrangement joins TRBV7-8 to TRBJ2-3; no reliable D call. This CDR3 contains 13 residues. The germline V gene has CDR1 SGHVS and CDR2 FQNEAQ. V dropped 8 bases and J dropped 10 bases, with 19 bases sitting between them. This chain's CDR3 is CASGETGFGAQYF. The CDR3 region has the DNA TGTGCCAGCGGAGAGACGGGTTTCGGTGCGCAGTATTTT.

The V and J genes are TRBV5-6 and TRBJ2-7, with a tentative D call TRBD1 (6 bases). Germline-derived CDR1 and CDR2 are SGHDT and YYEEEE. The CDR3 extends over 17 amino acids. With 1 base removed from V and 2 bases from J, the gap between germline ends came to 19 bases. The DNA for the CDR3 is TGTGCCAGCAGCTTGCGCTTCTTACAGGGTAAAACCTACGAGCAGTACTTC. It specifies CASSLRFLQGKTYEQYF.

The J gene is TRBJ2-1, the V gene TRBV18, with D possibly TRBD2 on 5 matching bases. The CDR3 consists of 16 residues. Germline lookup yields CDR1 KGHSH and CDR2 LQKENI. The germline V and J ends were trimmed by 2 bases and 2 bases, with 13 bases remaining between them. In nucleotides, the CDR3 is TGTGCCAGCTCACCAAGGAATAGCGATACCTACAATGAGCAGTTCTTC. It yields the protein CASSPRNSDTYNEQFF.

The chain is built from TRBV18 and TRBJ1-1; TRBD1 matches 9 bases. The CDR3 totals 14 residues. With 4 bases clipped from V and 2 bases from J, the junction kept 2 bases outside the gene matches. Germline V gives CDR1 KGHSH, CDR2 LQKENI. CDR3 protein: CASSQDRGNTEAFF. Here the CDR3 DNA reads TGTGCCAGCTCACAGGACAGGGGAAACACTGAAGCTTTCTTT. The whole variable domain, remainder taken from reference TRBV18 and TRBJ1-1, is NAGVMQNPRHLVRRRGQEARLRCSPMKGHSHVYWYRQLPEEGLKFMVYLQKENIIDESGMPKERFSAEFPKEGPSILRIQQVVRGDSAAYFCASSQDRGNTEAFFGQGTRLTVV.

The chain joins TRBV29-1 to TRBJ2-2; the D gene could be TRBD1 or TRBD2 (5 bases each). The CDR3 is 13 amino acids. The germline V and J ends were trimmed by 7 bases and 6 bases, with 15 bases remaining between them. The V gene's germline CDR1 is SQVTM and CDR2 ANQGSEA. DNA for the CDR3: TGCAGCGCCGAGGGGTTATCCGCCGGGGAGCTGTTTTTT. Translated, it gives CSAEGLSAGELFF.

This chain connects TRBV9 to TRBJ2-1; D unclear. This CDR3 is built from 14 residues. Trimming removed 0 bases from V and 9 bases from J, with 13 bases in between. Germline-derived CDR1 and CDR2 are SGDLS and YYNGEE. CDR3 DNA sequence: TGTGCCAGCAGCGTAGATATGGTAGCACCTGAGCAGTTCTTC. Translating it yields CASSVDMVAPEQFF. The full variable domain, rest sourced from reference TRBV9 and TRBJ2-1, is DSGVTQTPKHLITATGQRVTLRCSPRSGDLSVYWYQQSLDQGLQFLIQYYNGEERAKGNILERFSAQQFPDLHSELNLSSLELGDSALYFCASSVDMVAPEQFFGPGTRLTVL.

The V and J genes are TRBV29-1 and TRBJ2-2; 11 nucleotides align to TRBD1. V lost 7 bases and J lost 7; bases outside the gene matches: 8. CDR1 is SQVTM and CDR2 is ANQGSEA in the germline V gene. CDR3 length equals 14 residues. The CDR3 nucleotides read TGCAGCGCAGGACAGGGGGCGCAGAACGGGGAGCTGTTTTTT. As protein: CSAGQGAQNGELFF.

V usage is TRBV21-1 and J usage is TRBJ2-5; TRBD2 was called by the table and not checked on the DNA. TRBV21-1 is marked as a pseudogene. CDR3 size: 14 residues. The CDR3 is CASISSGYQETQYF. The DNA of the CDR3 is TGTGCCAGCATTTCTAGCGGGTACCAAGAGACCCAGTACTTC.

The chain joins TRBV6-5 to TRBJ1-1; no reliable D call. Germline V CDR1 and CDR2: MNHEY, SVGAGI. V shed 2 bases and J shed 2 bases, with 12 bases lying between them. The CDR3 covers 15 residues. CDR3 amino acids: CASSYGREPNTEAFF. Written as DNA, the CDR3 is TGTGCCAGCAGTTACGGGCGGGAACCAAACACTGAAGCTTTCTTT.

This clone was detected only a few times. J is TRBJ2-5 and V is TRBV28; TRBD1 aligns across 7 bases. The CDR3 is 16 residues long. Germline V lookup: CDR1 MDHEN, CDR2 SYDVKM. Unmatched junction bases numbered 10, after V lost 5 bases and J lost 1 base. For the CDR3, the DNA is TGTGCCAGCAGTACCGCTCCGGGACAGCTCCAAGAGACCCAGTACTTC. It codes for CASSTAPGQLQETQYF.

The chain joins TRBV2 to TRBJ1-1; 9 nucleotides agree with TRBD1. Germline V gene lookup returns CDR1 SNHLY and CDR2 FYNNEI. Trimming took 6 bases from V and 7 from J; bases not matched to a gene: 9. There are 14 residues in the CDR3. The DNA for the CDR3 is TGTGCCAGCAGCCCGGGACAGGGCAAGGGTGAAGCTTTCTTT. This sequence encodes CASSPGQGKGEAFF.

The genes are TRBV30 and TRBJ2-7, with D unresolved. In germline, CDR1 is GTSNPN, CDR2 SVGIG (reference sequence). V lost 0 bases, J lost 0 bases, and 9 bases lay in between. The CDR3 is 14 residues long. CDR3 DNA: TGTGCCTGGAGTGTGGATAGCAGCTCCTACGAGCAGTACTTC. As protein: CAWSVDSSSYEQYF.